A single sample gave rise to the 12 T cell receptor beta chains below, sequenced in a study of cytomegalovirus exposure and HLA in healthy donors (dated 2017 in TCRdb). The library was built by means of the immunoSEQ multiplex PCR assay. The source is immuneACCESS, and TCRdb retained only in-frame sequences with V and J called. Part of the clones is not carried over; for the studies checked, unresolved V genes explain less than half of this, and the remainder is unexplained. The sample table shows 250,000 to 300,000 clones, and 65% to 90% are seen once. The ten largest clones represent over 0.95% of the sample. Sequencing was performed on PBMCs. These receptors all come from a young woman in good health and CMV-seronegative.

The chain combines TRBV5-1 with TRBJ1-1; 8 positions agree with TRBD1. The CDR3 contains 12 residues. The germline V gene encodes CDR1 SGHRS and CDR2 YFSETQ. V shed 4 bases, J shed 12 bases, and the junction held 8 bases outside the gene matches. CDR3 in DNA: TGCGCCAGCAGCAGCACGCAGGGGGCATCTTTCTTT. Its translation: CASSSTQGASFF.

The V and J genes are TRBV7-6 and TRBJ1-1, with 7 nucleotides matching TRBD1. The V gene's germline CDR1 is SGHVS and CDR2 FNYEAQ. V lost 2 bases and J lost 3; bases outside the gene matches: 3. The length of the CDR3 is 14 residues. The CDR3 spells CASSLPGTDTEAFF. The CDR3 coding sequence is TGTGCCAGCAGCTTACCCGGGACAGACACTGAAGCTTTCTTT.

CDR3 sequence reads: CASSLELAGNTEAFF. Written as DNA, the CDR3 is TGCGCCAGCAGCTTGGAATTGGCGGGCAACACTGAAGCTTTCTTT. V gene TRBV5-1 combines with J gene TRBJ1-1; D is ambiguous. The CDR3 runs to 15 residues. Per germline, CDR1 SGHRS and CDR2 YFSETQ. V was cut by 0 bases and J by 2 bases, with 11 bases left in between.

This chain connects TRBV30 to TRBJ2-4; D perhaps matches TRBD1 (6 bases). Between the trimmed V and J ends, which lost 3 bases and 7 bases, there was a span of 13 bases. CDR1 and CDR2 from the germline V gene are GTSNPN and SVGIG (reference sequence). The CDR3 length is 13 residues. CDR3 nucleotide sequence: TGTGCCTGGAGGCGAGGGCAGGGGAACATTCAGTACTTC. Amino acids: CAWRRGQGNIQYF.

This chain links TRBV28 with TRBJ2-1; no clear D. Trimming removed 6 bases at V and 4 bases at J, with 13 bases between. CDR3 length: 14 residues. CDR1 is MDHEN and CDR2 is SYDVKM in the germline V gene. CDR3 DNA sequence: TGTGCCAGCAGCCCCCCTCCCAGTTACAATGAGCAGTTCTTC. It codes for CASSPPPSYNEQFF.

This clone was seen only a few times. The CDR3 is CAWGRDRGRGYTF. In DNA form, the CDR3 reads TGTGCCTGGGGCCGGGACAGGGGGCGCGGCTACACCTTC. V gene TRBV30 combines with J gene TRBJ1-2, with TRBD1 matching over 12 bases. The germline V gene has CDR1 GTSNPN and CDR2 SVGIG (reference sequence). This CDR3 is 13 amino acids long. The J segment lost 8 bases and the V segment lost 5 bases, leaving 6 bases of the junction unmatched.

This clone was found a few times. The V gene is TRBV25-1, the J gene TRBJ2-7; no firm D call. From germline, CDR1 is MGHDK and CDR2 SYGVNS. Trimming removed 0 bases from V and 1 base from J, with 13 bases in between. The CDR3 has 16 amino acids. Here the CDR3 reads CASSEYNGEPSYEQYF. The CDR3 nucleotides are TGTGCCAGCAGTGAATATAACGGAGAACCTTCCTACGAGCAGTACTTC.

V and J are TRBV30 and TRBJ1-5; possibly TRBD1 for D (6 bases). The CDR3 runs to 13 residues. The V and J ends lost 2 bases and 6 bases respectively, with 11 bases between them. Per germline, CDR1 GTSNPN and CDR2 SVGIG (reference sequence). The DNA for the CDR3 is TGTGCCTGGAGTTCAACAGGGAGTCAGCCCCAGCATTTT. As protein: CAWSSTGSQPQHF.

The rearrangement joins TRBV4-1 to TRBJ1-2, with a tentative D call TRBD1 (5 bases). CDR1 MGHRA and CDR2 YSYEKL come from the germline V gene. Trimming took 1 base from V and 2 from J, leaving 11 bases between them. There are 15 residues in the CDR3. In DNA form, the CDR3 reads TGCGCCAGCAGCCAAGTGCTCCGGACAAACTATGGCTACACCTTC. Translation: CASSQVLRTNYGYTF.

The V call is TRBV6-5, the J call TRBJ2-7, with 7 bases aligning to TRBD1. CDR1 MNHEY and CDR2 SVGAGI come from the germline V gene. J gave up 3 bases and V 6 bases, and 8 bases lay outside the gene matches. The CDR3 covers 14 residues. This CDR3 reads CASSLGQTFYEQYF. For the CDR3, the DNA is TGTGCCAGCAGCCTGGGACAGACCTTCTACGAGCAGTACTTC.

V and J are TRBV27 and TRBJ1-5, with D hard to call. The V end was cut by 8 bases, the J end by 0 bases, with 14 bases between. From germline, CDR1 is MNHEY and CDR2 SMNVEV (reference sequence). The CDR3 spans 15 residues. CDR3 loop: CASSWNGYSNQPQHF. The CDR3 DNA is TGTGCCAGCTCCTGGAACGGGTATAGCAATCAGCCCCAGCATTTT.

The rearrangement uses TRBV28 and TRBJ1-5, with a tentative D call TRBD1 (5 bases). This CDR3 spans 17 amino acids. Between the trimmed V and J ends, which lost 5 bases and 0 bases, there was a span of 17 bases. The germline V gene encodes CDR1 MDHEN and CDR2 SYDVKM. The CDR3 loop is CASSPMARGYSNQPQHF. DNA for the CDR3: TGTGCCAGCAGTCCCATGGCTAGGGGTTATAGCAATCAGCCCCAGCATTTT.